The entry below describes one TCR gamma chain. The antigen is not known. Trimming removed 1 base from V and 6 bases from J; junction bases left unmatched: 9. The V gene's germline CDR1 is VTNTFY and CDR2 YDVSTARD (reference sequence). This CDR3 region has 14 residues. Extracted RNA was reverse transcribed into cDNA. Multiplex PCR used pooled V-gene forward primers and a constant-region reverse primer to amplify CDR3s. TCRdb used CATT to re-call clones from the multiplex PCR reads. This table has around 12,000 gamma-chain clones, over 40% appearing once. The sample is drawn from a study of Vδ1+ human thymocytes. Study observations and caveats: About 20% of thymic delta-chain sequences were Vdelta2, with few Vdelta3, unlike blood Vdelta1+ controls. Thymic TRG and TRD repertoires appeared highly polyclonal.

Source material: Vdelta1+ gamma-delta thymocytes from the thymus. As for subset: FACS-sorted CD3+ TCRalphabeta- TCRVdelta1+ TCRVdelta2- thymocytes. This receptor was identified in a boy in the first two years of life who had congenital heart surgery. The chain joins TRGV3 to TRGJ1 or TRGJ2. Since TCRdb gives no J gene, matching the DNA to germline was used here to assign it. The CDR3 loop reads CATWDSSLPYKKLF. CDR3 DNA sequence: TGTGCCACCTGGGACAGTTCCTTACCTTATAAGAAACTCTTT.